The sequence of this T cell receptor (beta chain) was determined in a study of blood T cell repertoires in COVID-19 (dated by TCRdb to about 2020). A note on the overall study: Samples from collaborators originated in the United States, Italy and Spain and spanned both the acute and convalescent phases of COVID-19. Nearly every sample came with metadata listing a de-identified subject ID, COVID-19 status, age in years and sex. A freely available public database, intended as a resource for researchers studying the immune response to SARS-CoV-2, is where the repertoires were released. Subjects who had been exposed to COVID-19, were actively infected with it, or had recovered from it provided the deeply sampled blood TCRbeta repertoires that made up the dataset. Where available, HLA class I and class II types were taken from metadata supplied by the sample provider and were not determined by assay-based typing. The prospective study material was composed of cDNA or gDNA derived from T cells, B-cell-depleted T cells, or PBMCs. Samples came from the ongoing ImmuneRACE study (first 160 participants) plus 1,254 subjects from 6 global collaborators.

Study-wide findings and limitations: The amount of clinical and demographic metadata varied by source and participant and was provided uncurated.

In Seattle, one collaborating source enrolled patients while the infection was active and tracked those patients longitudinally over the course of disease. Whole blood was collected in K2EDTA tubes by collaborating institutions according to the institutions' own protocols. Collaborator samples were shipped for TCRbeta analysis as frozen whole blood, isolated PBMCs, or DNA extracted from either sample type. Including the terminal cysteine and phenylalanine, the CDR3 comprises 15 residues. Just the 45-base CDR3 DNA is kept, in frame starting at base 1. From the germline V gene (reference sequence), CDR1 is LNHDA and CDR2 is SQIVND. Cut back by 1 base and 5 bases, the V and J ends lie 14 bases apart. On this clone: This receptor's antigen is unknown. No clone much larger than this one lies a single base away; base qualities are absent.

The immunoSEQ Assay, a bias-controlled multiplex PCR, was used to amplify TCRbeta CDR3 regions from genomic DNA. Processing in the source paper ran as follows. Within the assay, amplification of reference gene primers was used to estimate how many nucleated cells each sample contained. To quantify the absolute abundance of each unique TCRbeta CDR3 rearrangement, sequence reads were collapsed and filtered. Productive Simpson clonality was computed per sample as the square root of Simpson's diversity index over productive rearrangements. What TCRdb holds here is the immuneACCESS table cut down to in-frame rearrangements. Part of the clones is not present; checked against another copy, under half of the missing clones reflect an unresolved V gene, and the others are unexplained. D and trimming come from the DNA, and the V and J calls and clone size come from that table. Across this sample there are more than 200,000 clones, with around 87% seen only once. Around 5% of the sample comes from the top ten.

The receptor chain draws on TRBV19 and TRBJ1-1; TRBD1 is possibly the D segment (6 matching bases). This sequence was found in a woman in her sixties or seventies with COVID-19, enrolled during active disease. The sequencing sample was made of peripheral blood. The CDR3 amino acid sequence is: CASSIASARGTEAFF. The DNA is as follows: TGTGCCAGTAGTATAGCGTCGGCCAGGGGAACTGAAGCTTTCTTT.